This entry lists 25 T cell receptor beta chains sequenced from one sample in a study of blood T cells in healthy people across ages. The authors ran a second PCR of about 7 to 11 cycles using a sample-barcoded 5' primer and a J-beta primer mix. From the 5' RACE reads, TCRdb called clonotypes with MiXCR, one entry per CDR3 protein. The repertoire holds about 640,000 distinct CDR3 sequences, with under 70% as singletons. Sequencing used blood. The receptors here all came from a man in his sixties in good health.

This clonotype has just a few counts. The genes are TRBV7-8 and TRBJ2-5; 7 bases line up with TRBD1. TRBJ2-4 matches the DNA end more closely, so the J call is doubtful. Germline V gene data show CDR1 as SGHVS and CDR2 as FQNEAQ. CDR3 length: 13 residues. CDR3 nucleotide sequence: TGTGCCAGCAGCCGGACAGGTTCGGACATTCAGTACTTC. Encoded protein: CASSRTGSDIQYF.

This clonotype was recorded only once. CDR3 amino acids: CASSAVRGEKLFF. In DNA, the CDR3 is TGTGCCAGCAGTGCGGTCAGGGGAGAAAAACTGTTTTTT. This sequence joins TRBV12-3 or TRBV12-4 and TRBJ1-4, with D possibly TRBD1 on 6 matching bases. CDR3 length: 13 residues. Trimming shortened V by 5 bases and J by 8 bases, and 12 bases separated the two germline ends.

The chain combines TRBV20-1 with TRBJ1-3; D is ambiguous. The germline CDR1 and CDR2 sequences are DFQATT and SNEGSKA (reference sequence). The CDR3 runs 15 residues. V lost 0 bases and J 2 bases, leaving 11 bases between the germline ends. CDR3 loop: CSARDGSGPGNTIYF. The CDR3 bases are TGCAGTGCTAGAGATGGTTCAGGACCTGGAAACACCATATATTTT.

The chain joins TRBV20-1 to TRBJ2-4, with TRBD1 as a possible D gene (6 bases). The DNA end lines up better with TRBJ2-7; the J call may be wrong. The CDR3 extends over 13 amino acids. Germline V gene data show CDR1 as DFQATT and CDR2 as SNEGSKA (reference sequence). DNA for the CDR3: TGCAGTGCTAGCCTACAGGGTGGCTACGAGCAGTACTTC. Translated, it gives CSASLQGGYEQYF.

This chain joins TRBV29-1 and TRBJ2-1, with D possibly matching TRBD2 (6 bases). The CDR3 has 12 amino acids. The germline V gene encodes CDR1 SQVTM and CDR2 ANQGSEA. V was trimmed by 0 bases and J by 15 bases, leaving 15 bases between them. CDR3: CSVEDLAGLGFF. The CDR3 region has the DNA TGCAGCGTTGAAGATCTCGCGGGACTGGGGTTCTTC.

The J gene is TRBJ2-5, the V gene TRBV24-1; TRBD2 matches at 7 bases. The CDR3 contains 17 residues. Losses at the gene ends were 2 bases for V and 0 bases for J; bases not matched to a gene: 8. Germline V gene sequence: CDR1 KGHDR, CDR2 SFDVKD. The CDR3 protein is CATSDSNPRGDQETQYF. CDR3 in DNA: TGTGCCACCAGTGATTCAAACCCCCGGGGGGACCAAGAGACCCAGTACTTC.

J is TRBJ2-1 and V is TRBV13, with 11 bases identical to TRBD2. With the DNA end fitting TRBJ2-7 better, the J assignment may be wrong. Germline values: CDR1 PRHDT, CDR2 FYEKMQ (reference sequence). The CDR3 length is 16 residues. DNA of the CDR3: TGTGCCAGCAGCTTATTCGGGACTAGCGGCTACAATGAGCAGTACTTC. Encoded protein: CASSLFGTSGYNEQYF.

This clonotype appeared once. V usage is TRBV4-1 and J usage is TRBJ2-4, with 8 nucleotides matching TRBD1. The assigned J gene may be wrong: the sequence end matches TRBJ2-7 better. Germline values: CDR1 MGHRA, CDR2 YSYEKL. The CDR3 has 15 residues. The CDR3 here is CASSQLGQGIHEQYF. Written as DNA, the CDR3 is TGCGCCAGCAGCCAACTCGGACAGGGAATCCACGAGCAGTACTTC.

This clonotype has ten or more counts. The chain employs TRBV4-2 and TRBJ1-4; D gene ambiguous. Germline values: CDR1 LGHNA, CDR2 YNFKEQ. Trimming took 0 bases from V and 4 from J, leaving 12 bases between them. The CDR3 totals 16 residues. Here the CDR3 reads CASSQDQGRGNEKLFF. In DNA form, the CDR3 reads TGTGCCAGCAGCCAAGATCAAGGACGGGGTAATGAAAAACTGTTTTTT.

CDR3 bases: TGTGCCAGCAGCCCCATATCGCCCGTCTATGGCTACACCTTC. This codes for CASSPISPVYGYTF. The chain joins TRBV5-5 to TRBJ1-2, with no clear D. Trimming stripped 4 bases from V and 4 bases from J, with 14 bases between. Germline V gene sequence: CDR1 SGHKS, CDR2 YYEKEE (reference sequence). The CDR3 runs to 14 residues.

The chain combines TRBV6-1 with TRBJ1-2, with D maybe TRBD1 (5 bases). CDR3 size: 16 residues. CDR1 and CDR2 from the germline V gene are MNHNS and SASEGT. The germline V and J ends were trimmed by 1 base and 0 bases, with 12 bases remaining between them. The CDR3 loop is CASSEVRGRANYGYTF. The CDR3 bases are TGTGCCAGCAGTGAAGTTAGGGGCAGAGCTAACTATGGCTACACCTTC.

This sequence joins TRBV7-2 and TRBJ2-1; the D gene is possibly TRBD2 (5 bases). Germline V gene data show CDR1 as SGHTA and CDR2 as FQGNSA. The CDR3 contains 14 residues. CDR3 DNA sequence: TGTGCTGGCAGCTCATCCGGACTCGGTAATGAGCAGTTCTTC. It encodes CAGSSSGLGNEQFF.

The chain has TRBV4-1 and TRBJ1-1; 8 bases are shared with TRBD1. There are 19 residues in the CDR3. CDR1 and CDR2 (germline): MGHRA, YSYEKL. V dropped 3 bases and J dropped 2; count of bases not matched to a gene: 17. DNA of the CDR3: TGCGCCAGCAGCCAGCGGACAGGGAGGTTTAGTAGACCCAACACTGAAGCTTTCTTT. It yields the protein CASSQRTGRFSRPNTEAFF.

This clonotype was picked up one time. The chain carries TRBV12-3 or TRBV12-4 and TRBJ2-7; no firm D call. With the DNA end fitting TRBJ2-5 better, the J assignment may be wrong. This CDR3 is built from 11 residues. The CDR3 DNA reads TGTGCCAGCACCCCATTGGAGACCCAGTACTTC. As protein: CASTPLETQYF.

This clonotype was detected only a few times. The J gene is TRBJ2-3, the V gene TRBV7-7; TRBD2 is a possible D gene (5 bases). V was shortened by 1 base and J by 1 base, with 9 bases between the two germline ends. The CDR3 has 15 amino acids. Germline values: CDR1 SSHAT, CDR2 FNYEAQ (reference sequence). The CDR3 loop is CASSLVDGGTDTQYF. The CDR3 DNA reads as TGTGCCAGCAGCTTAGTAGACGGGGGCACAGATACGCAGTATTTT.

This clonotype was recorded a few times. The chain is built from TRBV12-3 or TRBV12-4 and TRBJ2-3; D might be TRBD2 (6 bases). The CDR3 extends over 18 amino acids. V gave up 5 bases and J gave up 0 bases, with 21 bases separating them. The DNA for the CDR3 is TGTGCCAGCAGTCCTTGGAGGGACCCATACTCGAGCACAGATACGCAGTATTTT. It translates to CASSPWRDPYSSTDTQYF.

The genes are TRBV2 and TRBJ2-7, with 8 bases aligning to TRBD1. Germline V gene sequence: CDR1 SNHLY, CDR2 FYNNEI. The ends lost 6 bases at V and 0 bases at J; junction bases unmatched: 7. There are 15 residues in the CDR3. The CDR3 sequence is CASSAGQGSSYEQYF. The CDR3 nucleotides are TGTGCCAGCAGCGCCGGACAGGGAAGCTCCTACGAGCAGTACTTC.

J is TRBJ2-1 and V is TRBV20-1; D not resolved. Germline V lookup: CDR1 DFQATT, CDR2 SNEGSKA (reference sequence). This CDR3 region has 15 residues. Trimming removed 5 bases from V and 4 bases from J, with 18 bases in between. CDR3 nucleotides: TGCAGTGCTCCTAAGGTCCCTACACCTTACAATGAGCAGTTCTTC. Amino acid sequence: CSAPKVPTPYNEQFF.

The chain employs TRBV28 and TRBJ1-2; 8 bases fit TRBD1. Germline CDR1 reads MDHEN; CDR2 reads SYDVKM. Trimming cost V 8 bases and J 6 bases; bases outside gene matches: 14. There are 15 residues in the CDR3. The CDR3 region has the DNA TGTGCCAGCGGGGGGATAGGACAGGGATGGGATGGCTACACCTTC. Protein product: CASGGIGQGWDGYTF.

The genes are TRBV5-1 and TRBJ2-5; D tentatively reads TRBD1 or TRBD2 (5 bases each). Germline loops: CDR1 SGHRS, CDR2 YFSETQ. The CDR3 length is 14 residues. Trimming took 3 bases from V and 1 from J, leaving 10 bases between them. The CDR3 sequence: CASSYRDGQETQYF. CDR3 nucleotide sequence: TGCGCCAGCAGCTACCGGGACGGCCAAGAGACCCAGTACTTC.

The chain uses TRBV20-1 and TRBJ2-3, with D possibly matching TRBD1 (5 bases). This CDR3 is 11 amino acids long. Germline V CDR1 and CDR2: DFQATT, SNEGSKA (reference sequence). V was cut by 6 bases and J by 4 bases, with 8 bases left in between. The CDR3 coding sequence is TGCAGTGCAGGGGATTCAGATACGCAGTATTTT. This codes for CSAGDSDTQYF.

This chain connects TRBV28 to TRBJ1-2, with no clear D. V lost 6 bases to trimming and J lost 7 bases, with 18 bases between them. The CDR3 is made up of 14 amino acids. Germline values: CDR1 MDHEN, CDR2 SYDVKM. CDR3 loop: CASSQDGYLSGYTF. The DNA of the CDR3 is TGTGCCAGCAGCCAGGACGGATACCTATCTGGCTACACCTTC.

The sample holds many counts of this clonotype. The rearrangement joins TRBV4-1 to TRBJ2-7, with 8 bases that match TRBD1. Per germline, CDR1 MGHRA and CDR2 YSYEKL. The length of the CDR3 is 14 residues. V lost 4 bases, J lost 2 bases, and 4 bases stayed unmatched. CDR3 loop: CASSLRQGPYEQYF. CDR3 bases: TGCGCCAGCAGCCTACGACAGGGGCCCTACGAGCAGTACTTC.

V and J are TRBV7-9 and TRBJ1-6, with D perhaps matching TRBD1 (5 bases). The germline V and J ends were trimmed by 2 bases and 14 bases, with 13 bases remaining between them. The CDR3 runs to 13 residues. Germline V gene data show CDR1 as SEHNR and CDR2 as FQNEAQ (reference sequence). The CDR3 loop reads CASSLSGQGSLHF. The CDR3, as DNA: TGTGCCAGCAGCTTAAGTGGTCAGGGCTCCCTCCACTTT.

The chain combines TRBV11-2 with TRBJ2-5; D tentatively reads TRBD1 or TRBD2 (5 bases each). CDR3 length: 15 amino acids. Germline loops: CDR1 SGHAT, CDR2 FQNNGV. The ends were cut back, 3 bases at V and 4 bases at J, with 15 bases in the middle. CDR3 sequence: CASSFSPGTAETQYF. The CDR3 DNA reads TGTGCCAGCAGCTTTTCCCCAGGGACGGCAGAGACCCAGTACTTC. The whole variable domain, filled in from reference TRBV11-2 and TRBJ2-5, reads EAGVAQSPRYKIIEKRQSVAFWCNPISGHATLYWYQQILGQGPKLLIQFQNNGVVDDSQLPKDRFSAERLKGVDSTLKIQPAKLEDSAVYLCASSFSPGTAETQYFGPGTRLLVL.